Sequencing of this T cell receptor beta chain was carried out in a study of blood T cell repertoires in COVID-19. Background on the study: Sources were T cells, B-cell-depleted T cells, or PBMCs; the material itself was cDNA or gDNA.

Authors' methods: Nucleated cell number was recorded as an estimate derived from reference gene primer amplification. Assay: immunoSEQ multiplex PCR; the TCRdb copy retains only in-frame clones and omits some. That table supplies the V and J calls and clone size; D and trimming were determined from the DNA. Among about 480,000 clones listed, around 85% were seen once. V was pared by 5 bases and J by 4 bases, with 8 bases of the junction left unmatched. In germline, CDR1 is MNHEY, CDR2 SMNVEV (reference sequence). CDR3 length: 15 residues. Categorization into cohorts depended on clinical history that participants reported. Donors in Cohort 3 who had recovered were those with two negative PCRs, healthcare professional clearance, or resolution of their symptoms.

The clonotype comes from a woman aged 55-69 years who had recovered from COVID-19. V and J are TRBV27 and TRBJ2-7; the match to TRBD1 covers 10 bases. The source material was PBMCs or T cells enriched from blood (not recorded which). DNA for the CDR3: TGTGCCAGCAGTCACAGACAGGGGGCGTCATACGAGCAGTACTTC. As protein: CASSHRQGASYEQYF.